The clone carrying this T cell receptor beta chain appeared many times. Its antigen is still unknown. Time point meaning: persistent/refractory GD, antithyroid drugs over 5 years with positive TRAb. The TCR library was prepared using RNA isolated from PBMCs. The data derive from a study of regulatory T cells in long-lasting Graves disease. Study background: The term persistent Graves' disease signified upward of 5 years on antithyroid drugs with positive TSH receptor antibodies. General study findings and limits: Graves' patients with persistent disease showed TCR diversity lower than patients newly diagnosed. A greater number of public clonotypes (under 3,000) was shared by persistent patients than by new patients (about 880).

iRepertoire HTBI primers and Arm-PCR of CDR3 regions built TCR beta libraries. TCRdb itself ran the multiplex PCR reads through MiXCR, one entry per CDR3 protein. Among 450,000 or so distinct CDR3 sequences listed, 22% were seen once. Trimming removed 8 bases at V and 8 bases at J, with 13 bases between. From germline, CDR1 is SNHLY and CDR2 FYNNEI. This CDR3 spans 12 amino acids. The V and J genes are TRBV2 and TRBJ2-4, with TRBD2 as a possible D gene (5 bases). This specimen consisted of peripheral blood mononuclear cells (PBMCs), obtained when the disease was refractory, from a patient treated with antithyroid drugs. The sequence derives from a female donor with Graves disease. CDR3 bases: TGTGCCAGCGGGGAGCTCCCCGACATTCAGTACTTC. This codes for CASGELPDIQYF.